One TCR beta chain is described in this entry. This entry is derived from a study of blood T cell repertoires in COVID-19. Study-wide context: T cells, B-cell-depleted T cells, or PBMCs provided the cDNA or gDNA that served as material.

Original handling: Researchers report that nucleated cell counts were estimated from reference gene primer amplification. Sequenced by immunoSEQ multiplex PCR; TCRdb stores in-frame clones only, minus some. Clone size and V and J calls were adopted from that table, with D and trimming inferred from the DNA. The sample includes about 77,000 clones, roughly three quarters of them seen just once. The germline V gene has CDR1 GTSNPN and CDR2 SVGIG (reference sequence). This CDR3 has 13 amino acids. The V end lost 4 bases, the J end lost 8 bases, and 17 bases lay between the germline ends. This chain links TRBV30 with TRBJ1-1; D not certain. Sequencing input: peripheral blood. This receptor was identified in an older man with active or convalescent COVID-19. CDR3 protein: CAWKTLAGSEAFF. The CDR3 DNA sequence: TGTGCCTGGAAGACGTTAGCTGGCAGCGAAGCTTTCTTT.